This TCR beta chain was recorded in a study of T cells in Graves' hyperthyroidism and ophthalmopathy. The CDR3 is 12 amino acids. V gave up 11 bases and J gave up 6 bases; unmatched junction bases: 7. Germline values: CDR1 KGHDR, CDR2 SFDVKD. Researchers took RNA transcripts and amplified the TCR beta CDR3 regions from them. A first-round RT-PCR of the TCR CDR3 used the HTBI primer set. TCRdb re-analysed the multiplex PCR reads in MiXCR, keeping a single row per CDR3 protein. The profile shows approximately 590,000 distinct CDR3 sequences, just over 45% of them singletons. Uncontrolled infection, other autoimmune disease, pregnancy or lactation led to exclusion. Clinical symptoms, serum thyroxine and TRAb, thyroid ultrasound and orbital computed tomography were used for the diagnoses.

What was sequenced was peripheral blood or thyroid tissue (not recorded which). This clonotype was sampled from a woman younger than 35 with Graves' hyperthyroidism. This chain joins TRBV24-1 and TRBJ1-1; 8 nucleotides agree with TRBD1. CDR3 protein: CASLDRGAEAFF. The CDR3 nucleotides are TGTGCCAGCCTTGACAGGGGCGCTGAAGCTTTCTTT.